Described below is a single T cell receptor beta chain sequence and its context. Antigen: not known. Germline assignment: CDR1 LNHNV and CDR2 YYDKDF (reference sequence). V gave up 3 bases and J gave up 4 bases, with 8 bases separating them. The CDR3 has 13 residues. These data originate in a study of T cell repertoires in cytomegalovirus infection. About the study: Indicated by public TCR beta signatures were CMV infection and matching HLA type.

Study-level findings and limits: There were HLA-C-restricted CMV-specific TCR beta clonotypes dominating the ex vivo response.

Using its own MiXCR run on the reads, TCRdb lists one record per CDR3 protein. The sample comprises around 350,000 distinct CDR3 sequences, roughly 20% of which are singletons, and around 10% rests with the top ten. This sequence was found in a human donor in good health (CMV status not recorded). Some clones in this sample may be carry-over from other donors' samples. Material: PBMCs. The gene calls are TRBV15 and TRBJ2-3; no firm D call. The CDR3 loop reads CATSRSYSDTQYF. CDR3 bases: TGTGCCACCAGCAGGTCCTACTCAGATACGCAGTATTTT.